A single T cell receptor beta chain is shown here with its context. The target antigen is unknown. The CDR3 consists of 16 residues. V shed 0 bases and J shed 3 bases, with 13 bases lying between them. Germline CDR1 MNHEY, CDR2 SVGAGI. TCRdb analysed the 5' RACE reads with MiXCR anew, one entry per CDR3 protein. The sample lists 250,000 to 350,000 distinct CDR3 sequences; roughly 20% were seen once. This specimen comes from a study of CD8 T cells in ankylosing spondylitis. General study points: Before this, some motif variants had been reported in reactive arthritis synovial fluid and blood.

This receptor was taken from a male donor with ankylosing spondylitis or in good health (not recorded which). The material sequenced was blood, either unsorted or a sorted T cell fraction (not recorded which). The genes are TRBV6-5 and TRBJ2-3, with D perhaps matching TRBD1 or TRBD2 (5 bases each). The CDR3 DNA reads as TGTGCCAGCAGTTACTCAAGGGACCCCGGGACAGATACGCAGTATTTT. It specifies CASSYSRDPGTDTQYF.